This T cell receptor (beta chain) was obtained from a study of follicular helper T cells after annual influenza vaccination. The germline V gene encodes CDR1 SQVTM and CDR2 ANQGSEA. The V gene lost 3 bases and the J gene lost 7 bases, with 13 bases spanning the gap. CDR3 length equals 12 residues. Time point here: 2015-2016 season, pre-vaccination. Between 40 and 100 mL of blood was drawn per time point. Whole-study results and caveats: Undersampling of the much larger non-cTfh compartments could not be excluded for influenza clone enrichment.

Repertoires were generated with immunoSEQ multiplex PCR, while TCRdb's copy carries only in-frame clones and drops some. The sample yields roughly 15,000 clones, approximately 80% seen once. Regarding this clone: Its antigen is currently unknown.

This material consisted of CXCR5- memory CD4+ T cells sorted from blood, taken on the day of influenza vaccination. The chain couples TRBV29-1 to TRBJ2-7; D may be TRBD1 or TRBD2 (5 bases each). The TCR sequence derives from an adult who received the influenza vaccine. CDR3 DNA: TGCAGCGTTGAGCAGGGATCGGGGGAGCAGTACTTC. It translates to CSVEQGSGEQYF.